A single sample gave rise to the 15 T cell receptor beta chains below, sequenced in a study of spatial heterogeneity in lung cancer. Broader study findings: Higher tumor mutation counts went along with higher counts of expanded intratumoral alpha and beta TCRs.

Each CDR3 protein gets one entry after TCRdb re-called the 5' RACE reads with MiXCR. Of 17,000 or so distinct CDR3 sequences in the sample, roughly 6% were seen once. Their specific antigens are unknown. As to time point: sample taken at primary tumor resection. The input for sequencing was lung tumor tissue, taken at surgery. Receptors were obtained from a male donor with early-stage non-small cell lung cancer.

This clonotype was detected many times. This beta chain turned up in a library designed for alpha chains; as an off-target read, its abundance says little. CDR3 bases: TGTGCCAGCTCACCGGGGCTCACAGGGTTGAACACTGAAGCTTTCTTT. This gives the protein CASSPGLTGLNTEAFF. V and J are TRBV18 and TRBJ1-1; tentatively, D is TRBD1 (6 bases). The CDR3 is 16 amino acids. V lost 3 bases and J lost 0, with 14 bases in between. Per the germline V gene, CDR1 is KGHSH and CDR2 is LQKENI.

In the case of this clonotype: This beta chain is an unintended read in a library built for alpha chains; its size means little. The gene calls are TRBV3-1 and TRBJ2-1, with TRBD1 matching 8 bases. J lost 9 bases, V lost 3 bases, and 10 bases had no gene match. Germline V gene data show CDR1 as LGHDT and CDR2 as YNNKEL (reference sequence). The CDR3 length is 15 residues. The CDR3, as DNA: TGTGCCAGCAGCCATTGGACAGGGATGTTGGGTGAGCAGTTCTTC. Amino acid sequence: CASSHWTGMLGEQFF.

At least ten counts were recorded for this clonotype. This beta chain is a stray read from a library made for alpha chains; its abundance is not meaningful. The V gene is TRBV6-5, the J gene TRBJ2-7, with 8 bases fitting TRBD1. CDR3 length: 14 amino acids. Germline loops: CDR1 MNHEY, CDR2 SVGAGI. Losses at the gene ends were 6 bases for V and 6 bases for J; bases not matched to a gene: 10. CDR3 protein: CASRRTGGVLEQYF. Here the CDR3 DNA reads TGTGCCAGCAGACGAACAGGGGGAGTGCTCGAGCAGTACTTC.

This clonotype qualifies as medium-sized. Since the library was made to target alpha chains, this beta chain is a stray read and its abundance is not meaningful. The CDR3 is CSARDFSGGYQSTDTQYF. The CDR3 DNA reads as TGCAGTGCTAGAGATTTCAGCGGGGGGTACCAAAGCACAGATACGCAGTATTTT. The rearrangement uses TRBV20-1 and TRBJ2-3; 9 bases agree with TRBD2. V shed 0 bases and J 0 bases; nucleotides not matched to a gene: 10. The CDR3 has 18 amino acids. Per germline, CDR1 DFQATT and CDR2 SNEGSKA (reference sequence).

Many counts were recorded for this clonotype. The library was prepared for alpha chains; this beta chain is a stray read, so its frequency means little. The rearrangement uses TRBV7-9 and TRBJ2-1; D is uncertain. The CDR3 length is 13 residues. Trimming cost V 1 base and J 8 bases, with 9 bases left between them. The germline V gene encodes CDR1 SEHNR and CDR2 FQNEAQ (reference sequence). Here the CDR3 DNA reads TGTGCCAGCAGCTTAGATCGAGAGGATGAGCAGTTCTTC. Translated, it gives CASSLDREDEQFF.

On this clonotype itself: With the library built for alpha chains, this beta chain is off target and its frequency is not meaningful. Here the CDR3 reads CATGDTQYF. CDR3 in DNA: TGCGCCACCGGGGATACGCAGTATTTT. This chain uses TRBV5-1 with TRBJ2-3; D remains ambiguous. The ends were cut back, 9 bases at V and 6 bases at J, with 5 bases in the middle. Germline V gene sequence: CDR1 SGHRS, CDR2 YFSETQ. The CDR3 has 9 amino acids.

By share, this clonotype ranks as medium-sized (0.01 to 0.1%). This beta chain represents an off-target read in a library built for alpha chains; its size is of limited meaning. The chain combines TRBV20-1 with TRBJ2-1; D not resolved. Trimming took off 1 base at V and 0 bases at J, with 7 bases between the two ends. Germline CDR1 and CDR2: DFQATT and SNEGSKA (reference sequence). There are 14 residues in the CDR3. The CDR3, as DNA: TGCAGTGCTAGAGGGGGAAGCTCCTACAATGAGCAGTTCTTC. Protein product: CSARGGSSYNEQFF.

This clonotype was counted many times. Being off target in a library aimed at alpha chains, this beta chain has a size of little meaning. The V call is TRBV7-2, the J call TRBJ2-2; D might be TRBD2 (5 bases). Looked up from germline, CDR1 is SGHTA and CDR2 is FQGNSA. V lost 7 bases and J lost 1, with 13 bases in between. The CDR3 runs 15 residues. CDR3 sequence: CASNREGRNTGELFF. The CDR3 region has the DNA TGTGCCAGCAATCGGGAAGGACGGAACACCGGGGAGCTGTTTTTT. The full variable domain, with the rest looked up from reference TRBV7-2 and TRBJ2-2, is GAGVSQSPSNKVTEKGKDVELRCDPISGHTALYWYRQSLGQGLEFLIYFQGNSAPDKSGLPSDRFSAERTGGSVSTLTIQRTQQEDSAVYLCASNREGRNTGELFFGEGSRLTVL.

The table lists this clonotype with many counts. This beta chain lies outside the target of a library built for alpha chains; its clone size means little. V is TRBV6-5 and J is TRBJ1-1; TRBD1 matches at 7 bases. J lost 2 bases, V lost 7 bases, and 10 bases had no gene match. The CDR3 is 15 residues long. The germline CDR1 and CDR2 sequences are MNHEY and SVGAGI. The CDR3 here is CASTRVGQANTEAFF. CDR3 sequence (DNA): TGTGCCAGCACCAGGGTTGGACAGGCCAACACTGAAGCTTTCTTT.

Ten or more counts support this clonotype. For a library built for alpha chains, this beta chain is a stray read; little rests on its size. The rearrangement joins TRBV20-1 to TRBJ1-6; 8 positions agree with TRBD1. The V gene end was trimmed by 4 bases and the J gene end by 10 bases; junction bases not matched to a gene: 3. CDR3 length: 12 residues. CDR1 and CDR2 (germline): DFQATT, SNEGSKA (reference sequence). The CDR3 spells CSAIDRGSPLHF. For the CDR3, the DNA is TGCAGTGCTATCGACAGGGGATCACCCCTCCACTTT.

In regard to this clonotype: A library prepared for alpha chains yielded this beta chain as an off-target read; its size is of little meaning. The chain combines TRBV12-3 or TRBV12-4 with TRBJ2-1; TRBD2 is a possible D gene (5 bases). The CDR3 is 15 residues long. V lost 5 bases and J lost 6, with 17 bases in between. The DNA of the CDR3 is TGTGCCAGCAGTCCCGACTACCATCCCATCAATGAGCAGTTCTTC. Translated, it gives CASSPDYHPINEQFF.

By its share, this clonotype is medium-sized. This beta chain represents an off-target read in a library built for alpha chains; its size is of limited meaning. The chain has TRBV20-1 and TRBJ2-7; 11 bases are shared with TRBD2. The CDR3 contains 14 residues. Germline CDR1 reads DFQATT; CDR2 reads SNEGSKA (reference sequence). Trimming cost V 6 bases and J 2 bases; bases outside gene matches: 6. This chain's CDR3 is CSAEGLAVTYEQYF. In nucleotides, the CDR3 is TGCAGTGCGGAGGGACTAGCGGTTACCTACGAGCAGTACTTC.

In its sample, this clonotype was seen many times. Little can be read into the size of this beta chain, an off-target read in a library designed for alpha chains. The chain links TRBV20-1 to TRBJ2-5; D is ambiguous. The CDR3 totals 12 residues. V shed 3 bases and J shed 5 bases, with 10 bases lying between them. Germline-derived CDR1 and CDR2 are DFQATT and SNEGSKA (reference sequence). This CDR3 is CSAREIWETQYF. The DNA for the CDR3 is TGCAGTGCTAGGGAGATTTGGGAGACCCAGTACTTC.

This clonotype was seen at least ten times. As an off-target read in a library built for alpha chains, this beta chain has a frequency of little significance. The chain combines TRBV29-1 with TRBJ2-7; 9 bases are shared with TRBD1. The CDR3 is made up of 14 amino acids. Germline V CDR1 and CDR2: SQVTM, ANQGSEA. V gave up 7 bases and J gave up 0 bases; unmatched junction bases: 7. The CDR3 loop reads CSATGQGTSYEQYF. DNA of the CDR3: TGCAGCGCAACCGGACAGGGGACCTCCTACGAGCAGTACTTC.

Concerning this clonotype itself: Found in a library prepared for alpha chains, this beta chain is an off-target read, and its abundance has little meaning. The chain is built from TRBV19 and TRBJ1-5; D is unresolved. Germline V CDR1 and CDR2: LNHDA, SQIVND (reference sequence). The germline V and J ends were trimmed by 4 bases and 3 bases, with 22 bases remaining between them. The CDR3 is made up of 18 amino acids. The CDR3 region has the DNA TGTGCCAGTAGTACCCCCTTAGCTACTACAGCCTCCAATCAGCCCCAGCATTTT. The encoded protein is CASSTPLATTASNQPQHF.